This T cell receptor (beta chain) emerged from a study of blood T cell repertoires in COVID-19. The method was immunoSEQ multiplex PCR; TCRdb's version includes in-frame clones alone and lacks a portion of them. The table has 200,000 to 300,000 clones, roughly 80% seen once. V lost 5 bases and J lost 3, with 10 bases in between. Germline CDR1 reads MNHNY; CDR2 reads SVGAGI (reference sequence). The CDR3 length is 13 residues. Patients of the Seattle cohort, enrolled during active infection, were followed longitudinally. The gene calls are TRBV6-6 and TRBJ1-2, with a tentative D call TRBD1 (6 bases). The source of this sequence is an elderly woman with COVID-19, enrolled during active disease. The material sequenced was peripheral blood. The CDR3 spells CASSGGAYYGYTF. Here the CDR3 DNA reads TGTGCCAGCAGTGGGGGGGCTTACTATGGCTACACCTTC.